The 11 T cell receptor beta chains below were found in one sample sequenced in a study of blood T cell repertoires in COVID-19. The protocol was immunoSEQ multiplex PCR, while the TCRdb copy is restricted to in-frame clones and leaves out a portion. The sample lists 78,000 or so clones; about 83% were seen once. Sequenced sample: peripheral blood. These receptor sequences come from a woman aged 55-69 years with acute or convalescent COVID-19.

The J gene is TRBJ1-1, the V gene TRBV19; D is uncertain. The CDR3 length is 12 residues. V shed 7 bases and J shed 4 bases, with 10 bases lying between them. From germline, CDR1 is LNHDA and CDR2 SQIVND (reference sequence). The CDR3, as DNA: TGTGCCAGTAAAAAAAGAGGCACTGAAGCTTTCTTT. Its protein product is CASKKRGTEAFF.

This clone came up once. CDR3 nucleotides: TGTGCCAGCAGCCTTATCTCTGGGGCCAACGTCCTGACTTTC. It codes for CASSLISGANVLTF. The chain combines TRBV7-9 with TRBJ2-6; D is ambiguous. Trimming pared 5 bases from V and 0 bases from J, leaving 5 bases between. Looked up from germline, CDR1 is SEHNR and CDR2 is FQNEAQ (reference sequence). This CDR3 contains 14 residues.

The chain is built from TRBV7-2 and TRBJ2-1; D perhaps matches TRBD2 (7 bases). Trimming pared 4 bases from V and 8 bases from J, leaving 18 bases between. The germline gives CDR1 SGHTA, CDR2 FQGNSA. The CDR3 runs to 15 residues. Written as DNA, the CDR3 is TGTGCCAGCAGCTCAGAGGGGGGGTTCGCGGATGAGCAGTTCTTC. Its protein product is CASSSEGGFADEQFF.

Written as DNA, the CDR3 is TGTGCCAGCAGCCAAGAAGACAGGGGAGGGGGCTACACCTTC. It yields the protein CASSQEDRGGGYTF. The V and J genes are TRBV3-1 (or the pseudogene TRBV3-2) and TRBJ1-2, with 8 bases matching TRBD1. This CDR3 comprises 14 residues. The junction had 5 bases not matched to a gene; V was cut back by 0 bases and J by 8 bases. CDR1 and CDR2 (germline): LGHDT, YNNKEL (reference sequence).

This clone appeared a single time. The CDR3 loop reads CASSPVTRDRVGQETQYF. The CDR3 DNA sequence: TGTGCCAGCAGCCCGGTTACGAGGGACAGGGTAGGACAAGAGACCCAGTACTTC. The J gene is TRBJ2-5, the V gene TRBV7-9; 9 bases match TRBD1. V shed 5 bases, J shed 2 bases, and the junction held 15 bases outside the gene matches. The CDR3 loop spans 18 amino acids. CDR1 and CDR2 from the germline V gene are SEHNR and FQNEAQ (reference sequence).

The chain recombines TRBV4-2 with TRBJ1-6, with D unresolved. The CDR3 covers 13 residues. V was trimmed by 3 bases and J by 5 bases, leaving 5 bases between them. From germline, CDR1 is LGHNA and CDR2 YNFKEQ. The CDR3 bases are TGTGCCAGCAGCCACCAGGATAATTCACCCCTCCACTTT. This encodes CASSHQDNSPLHF.

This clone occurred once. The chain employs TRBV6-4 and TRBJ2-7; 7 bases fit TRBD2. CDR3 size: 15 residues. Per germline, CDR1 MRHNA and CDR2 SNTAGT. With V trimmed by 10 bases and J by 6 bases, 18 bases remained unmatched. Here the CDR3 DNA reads TGTGCCATCGAACACGGGGGGAGGTGGGGCGGCGAGCAGTACTTC. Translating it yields CAIEHGGRWGGEQYF.

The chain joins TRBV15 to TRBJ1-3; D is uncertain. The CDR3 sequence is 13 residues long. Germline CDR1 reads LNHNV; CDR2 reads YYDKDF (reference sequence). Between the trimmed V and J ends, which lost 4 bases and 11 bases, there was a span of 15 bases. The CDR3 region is CATSNDMMNAIYF. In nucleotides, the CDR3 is TGTGCCACCAGCAACGACATGATGAACGCCATATATTTT.

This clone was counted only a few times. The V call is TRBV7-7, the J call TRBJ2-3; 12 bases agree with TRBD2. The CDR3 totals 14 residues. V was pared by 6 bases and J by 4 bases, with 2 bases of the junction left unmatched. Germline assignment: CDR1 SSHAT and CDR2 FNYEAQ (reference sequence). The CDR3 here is CASSPSGGADTQYF. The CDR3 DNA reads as TGTGCCAGCAGTCCTAGCGGGGGGGCAGATACGCAGTATTTT.

The CDR3 region is CASSPLGTGFYNEQFF. Written as DNA, the CDR3 is TGTGCCAGCAGCCCCCTGGGGACAGGGTTTTACAATGAGCAGTTCTTC. This chain joins TRBV7-2 and TRBJ2-1; 9 bases fit TRBD1. The germline CDR1 and CDR2 sequences are SGHTA and FQGNSA. There are 16 residues in the CDR3. After removal of 5 bases from V and 4 bases from J, the junction contained 9 bases not matched to a gene.

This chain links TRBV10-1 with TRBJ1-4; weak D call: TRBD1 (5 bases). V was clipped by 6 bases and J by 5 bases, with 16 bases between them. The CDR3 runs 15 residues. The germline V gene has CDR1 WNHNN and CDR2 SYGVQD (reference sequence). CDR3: CASSDLGEGNEKLFF. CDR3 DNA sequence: TGCGCCAGCAGCGACTTAGGGGAGGGGAATGAAAAACTGTTTTTT.